This T cell receptor (beta chain) was captured in a study of cytomegalovirus exposure and HLA in healthy donors. Study findings and constraints: Subsequent analysis of the approximately 110 validation repertoires found a tendency for first-cohort TCR clusters to co-occur.

As to this clone: What it binds is unknown.

The CDR3 has 14 residues. Germline CDR1 ENHRY, CDR2 SYGVKD. The J segment lost 5 bases and the V segment lost 10 bases, leaving 9 bases of the junction unmatched. Clones were sequenced by immunoSEQ multiplex PCR, and TCRdb holds only the in-frame ones, with some missing. This table has more than 45,000 clones, about 91% appearing once. Sample: PBMCs. This chain connects TRBV10-3 to TRBJ1-4; the match to TRBD1 covers 8 bases. The sequence was collected from a woman in her 30s in good health and CMV-seronegative. CDR3 amino acids: CATSPTGENEKLFF. CDR3 in DNA: TGTGCCACATCTCCGACAGGGGAGAATGAAAAACTGTTTTTT.